Each of the 23 T cell receptor beta chains below was sequenced from the same sample in a study of Ad26.COV2.S vaccination and SARS-CoV-2 variants. Sample treatment: around 19 received Ad26.COV2.S at low or high dose, single or two shots; about five received placebo; per-sample allocation not given. Samples analyzed were those drawn on day 63 after the first vaccine or placebo injection. Sequencing was performed with immunoSEQ multiplex PCR; in TCRdb, only in-frame clones are kept and a portion is missing. Among 300,000 to 400,000 clones listed, around nine tenths were seen once. The sample here was peripheral blood, taken in a trial of Ad26.COV2.S vaccine versus placebo. The receptors originated from a person aged 18 to 59 who received the Ad26.COV2.S COVID-19 vaccine or a placebo.

The V gene is TRBV30, the J gene TRBJ1-1; 8 positions agree with TRBD1. The germline CDR1 and CDR2 sequences are GTSNPN and SVGIG (reference sequence). This CDR3 is 14 amino acids long. V shed 3 bases and J 3 bases; nucleotides not matched to a gene: 6. This CDR3 reads CAWSRGLLDTEAFF. For the CDR3, the DNA is TGTGCCTGGAGCAGGGGGCTGTTGGACACTGAAGCTTTCTTT.

The chain couples TRBV24-1 to TRBJ2-3, with a weak D call TRBD2 (5 bases). Germline assignment: CDR1 KGHDR and CDR2 SFDVKD. There are 15 residues in the CDR3. Trimming cost V 9 bases and J 3 bases, with 18 bases left between them. CDR3 in DNA: TGTGCCACCCCCCAGGAAGAGGGCCGGACAGATACGCAGTATTTT. Translated, it gives CATPQEEGRTDTQYF.

The V and J genes are TRBV15 and TRBJ2-1; 7 bases line up with TRBD1. This CDR3 is built from 15 residues. CDR1 is LNHNV and CDR2 is YYDKDF in the germline V gene (reference sequence). Trimming at V came to 5 bases and at J to 0 bases, leaving 4 bases not matched to a gene. The CDR3 nucleotides read TGTGCCACCAGCGGACAGGATCGCTCCTACAATGAGCAGTTCTTC. It yields the protein CATSGQDRSYNEQFF.

This chain links TRBV15 with TRBJ1-5, with D tentatively TRBD1 (6 bases). Germline values: CDR1 LNHNV, CDR2 YYDKDF (reference sequence). Trimming cost V 2 bases and J 0 bases, with 11 bases left between them. The CDR3 sequence is 16 residues long. In DNA, the CDR3 is TGTGCCACCAGCAGATTCGCAGGGGTTAGCAATCAGCCCCAGCATTTT. Encoded protein: CATSRFAGVSNQPQHF.

The chain has TRBV5-4 and TRBJ1-4; 9 bases fit TRBD1. Unmatched junction bases numbered 9, after V lost 4 bases and J lost 8 bases. This CDR3 is 15 amino acids long. Germline CDR1 and CDR2: SGHNT and YYREEE (reference sequence). The CDR3 DNA reads TGTGCCAGCAGCCAACCGGGACAGGGTCACGAAAAACTGTTTTTT. The encoded protein is CASSQPGQGHEKLFF. Full variable domain (remainder filled in from reference TRBV5-4 and TRBJ1-4): ETGVTQSPTHLIKTRGQQVTLRCSSQSGHNTVSWYQQALGQGPQFIFQYYREEENGRGNFPPRFSGLQFPNYSSELNVNALELDDSALYLCASSQPGQGHEKLFFGSGTQLSVL.

The V call is TRBV19, the J call TRBJ2-1; D not certain. Germline V CDR1 and CDR2: LNHDA, SQIVND (reference sequence). There are 13 residues in the CDR3. Trimming stripped 0 bases from V and 6 bases from J, with 6 bases between. CDR3 coding DNA: TGTGCCAGTAGTATAGATCTGGCCAATGAGCAGTTCTTC. Protein sequence: CASSIDLANEQFF.

The J gene is TRBJ1-1, the V gene TRBV7-3; D gene ambiguous. V lost 1 base to trimming and J lost 2 bases, with 5 bases between them. Germline values: CDR1 SGHTA, CDR2 FQGTGA. The CDR3 loop spans 13 amino acids. The DNA of the CDR3 is TGTGCCAGCAGCTTAAAAGCAAACACTGAAGCTTTCTTT. Translation: CASSLKANTEAFF. The whole variable domain, remainder taken from reference TRBV7-3 and TRBJ1-1, is GAGVSQTPSNKVTEKGKYVELRCDPISGHTALYWYRQSLGQGPEFLIYFQGTGAADDSGLPNDRFFAVRPEGSVSTLKIQRTERGDSAVYLCASSLKANTEAFFGQGTRLTVV.

V gene TRBV3-1 (or the pseudogene TRBV3-2) combines with J gene TRBJ2-6; no reliable D call. The V end lost 0 bases, the J end lost 1 base, and 4 bases lay between the germline ends. CDR1 is LGHDT, CDR2 YNNKEL, per germline (reference sequence). This CDR3 has 15 residues. The CDR3 loop is CASSQEGSGANVLTF. DNA of the CDR3: TGTGCCAGCAGCCAAGAGGGGTCTGGGGCCAACGTCCTGACTTTC.

This rearrangement joins TRBV3-1 (or the pseudogene TRBV3-2) to TRBJ2-3, with D possibly being TRBD1 (6 bases). The germline V gene encodes CDR1 LGHDT and CDR2 YNNKEL (reference sequence). The CDR3 length is 15 residues. The germline V and J ends were trimmed by 0 bases and 5 bases, with 12 bases remaining between them. In DNA form, the CDR3 reads TGTGCCAGCAGCCAAGATGGTAGGACAGTAGATACGCAGTATTTT. Protein product: CASSQDGRTVDTQYF.

This clone was seen a single time. V and J are TRBV7-9 and TRBJ2-7; D may be TRBD1 or TRBD2 (5 bases each). V lost 1 base, J lost 0 bases, and 10 bases lay in between. Germline V gene lookup returns CDR1 SEHNR and CDR2 FQNEAQ (reference sequence). This CDR3 is built from 15 residues. CDR3: CASSLEGTSSYEQYF. CDR3 DNA: TGTGCCAGCAGCTTAGAGGGGACCAGCTCCTACGAGCAGTACTTC.

The genes are TRBV5-1 and TRBJ2-5, with D possibly matching TRBD2 (6 bases). CDR1 is SGHRS, CDR2 YFSETQ, per germline. V lost 5 bases and J lost 2, with 16 bases in between. The CDR3 has 15 amino acids. In DNA, the CDR3 is TGCGCCAGCAGAGGGGCTTGGGCGGGGCAAGAGACCCAGTACTTC. Its protein is CASRGAWAGQETQYF.

Note on this clone: This could be a read error, since a much larger clone is one nucleotide away. The rearrangement links TRBV6-5 to TRBJ2-5, with D perhaps TRBD1 (6 bases). Per the germline V gene, CDR1 is MNHEY and CDR2 is SVGAGI. The CDR3 sequence is 13 residues long. V was trimmed by 6 bases and J by 1 base, leaving 9 bases between them. CDR3 residues: CASSRDTQETQYF. The DNA for the CDR3 is TGTGCCAGCAGCCGGGACACCCAAGAGACCCAGTACTTC.

V is TRBV7-2 and J is TRBJ2-1, with D unclear. The CDR3 spans 16 residues. Germline V lookup: CDR1 SGHTA, CDR2 FQGNSA. Trimming cost V 1 base and J 0 bases, with 10 bases left between them. DNA of the CDR3: TGTGCCAGCAGCTTAGAGGCAGTAAGCTCCTACAATGAGCAGTTCTTC. It specifies CASSLEAVSSYNEQFF. The full variable domain, its missing parts supplied by reference TRBV7-2 and TRBJ2-1, is GAGVSQSPSNKVTEKGKDVELRCDPISGHTALYWYRQSLGQGLEFLIYFQGNSAPDKSGLPSDRFSAERTGGSVSTLTIQRTQQEDSAVYLCASSLEAVSSYNEQFFGPGTRLTVL.

The CDR3 protein is CASLRPEPQHF. The CDR3 nucleotides read TGTGCCAGCCTCCGCCCGGAGCCCCAGCATTTT. The genes are TRBV2 and TRBJ1-5; D call uncertain. CDR1 and CDR2 (germline): SNHLY, FYNNEI. This CDR3 spans 11 amino acids. V was pared by 8 bases and J by 8 bases, with 10 bases between.

The chain recombines TRBV3-1 (or the pseudogene TRBV3-2) with TRBJ2-2; no clear D gene. Looked up from germline, CDR1 is LGHDT and CDR2 is YNNKEL (reference sequence). The CDR3 totals 14 residues. Trimming stripped 1 base from V and 2 bases from J, with 5 bases between. CDR3 DNA sequence: TGTGCCAGCAGCCAAGCTTCAAACACCGGGGAGCTGTTTTTT. This gives the protein CASSQASNTGELFF.

The chain is built from TRBV9 and TRBJ1-1; no reliable D call. This CDR3 contains 14 residues. Per germline, CDR1 SGDLS and CDR2 YYNGEE. The V gene lost 2 bases and the J gene lost 5 bases, with 13 bases spanning the gap. The CDR3 sequence: CASSVAGLATEAFF. For the CDR3, the DNA is TGTGCCAGCAGCGTGGCGGGGTTGGCGACTGAAGCTTTCTTT.

The V gene is TRBV19, the J gene TRBJ2-7; 16 bases are a match to TRBD2. The CDR3 has 15 residues. Germline V gene lookup returns CDR1 LNHDA and CDR2 SQIVND (reference sequence). V was pared by 5 bases and J by 4 bases, with 2 bases of the junction left unmatched. CDR3 in amino acids: CASSPGLAGGYEQYF. CDR3 in DNA: TGTGCCAGTAGTCCGGGACTAGCGGGGGGGTACGAGCAGTACTTC.

The rearrangement uses TRBV7-3 and TRBJ2-7; D is perhaps TRBD2 (5 bases). The CDR3 loop spans 14 amino acids. V shed 4 bases and J shed 0 bases, with 10 bases lying between them. Germline CDR1 reads SGHTA; CDR2 reads FQGTGA. The DNA of the CDR3 is TGTGCCAGCAGCTCGTCAAGCGGCTCCTACGAGCAGTACTTC. Its translation is CASSSSSGSYEQYF.

A word on this clone: This sequence may be a read error, since a much larger clone differs from it by one base. The chain carries TRBV5-1 and TRBJ1-4, with 10 positions matching TRBD1. CDR3 length: 15 amino acids. Per the germline V gene, CDR1 is SGHRS and CDR2 is YFSETQ. V was pared by 0 bases and J by 6 bases, with 2 bases of the junction left unmatched. CDR3 region: CASSLAGTGDEKLFF. DNA for the CDR3: TGCGCCAGCAGCTTGGCCGGGACAGGGGATGAAAAACTGTTTTTT.

V and J are TRBV7-3 and TRBJ2-2; possible D gene TRBD2, 5 bases. The length of the CDR3 is 14 residues. Trimming left V 2 bases short and J 5 bases short, with 9 bases between. Germline V gene sequence: CDR1 SGHTA, CDR2 FQGTGA. CDR3 coding DNA: TGTGCCAGCAGCTTATTTCCGGGGACCGGGGAGCTGTTTTTT. Translating it yields CASSLFPGTGELFF.

The chain carries TRBV29-1 and TRBJ1-6; 7 nucleotides align to TRBD1. With V trimmed by 4 bases and J by 7 bases, 7 bases remained unmatched. CDR1 is SQVTM and CDR2 is ANQGSEA in the germline V gene. There are 14 residues in the CDR3. CDR3 sequence reads: CSVAVDRVNSPLHF. CDR3 DNA sequence: TGCAGCGTTGCGGTCGACAGGGTGAATTCACCCCTCCACTTT.

The chain is built from TRBV19 and TRBJ1-1; maybe TRBD1 (5 bases). CDR3 length: 16 residues. CDR1 and CDR2 from the germline V gene are LNHDA and SQIVND (reference sequence). V was clipped by 6 bases and J by 5 bases, with 22 bases between them. In nucleotides, the CDR3 is TGTGCCAGTAGCCAAACGGTTATGGGGGGTTGGACTGAAGCTTTCTTT. It translates to CASSQTVMGGWTEAFF.

A few counts support this clone. The chain combines TRBV6-5 with TRBJ1-1; D possibly corresponds to TRBD1 (5 bases). The germline CDR1 and CDR2 sequences are MNHEY and SVGAGI. Trimming took 0 bases from V and 0 from J, leaving 8 bases between them. This CDR3 contains 15 residues. CDR3 bases: TGTGCCAGCAGTTACTCAGGGGATATGAACACTGAAGCTTTCTTT. It translates to CASSYSGDMNTEAFF.